Here is one T cell receptor beta chain with its context. Trimming took off 0 bases at V and 6 bases at J, with 5 bases between the two ends. Germline assignment: CDR1 SGHRS and CDR2 YFSETQ. The CDR3 runs 12 residues. The data were taken from a study of blood T cell repertoires in COVID-19. Here immunoSEQ multiplex PCR was the method, and the copy in TCRdb shows in-frame clones only, minus some. The table shows a few hundred thousand clones, with nearly 90% occurring only once. This receptor was obtained from a woman aged 50 to 60 who had been exposed to COVID-19. The V call is TRBV5-1, the J call TRBJ2-3; D unclear. The sample consisted of PBMCs or T cells enriched from blood (not recorded which). CDR3 residues: CASSLAMDTQYF. The CDR3 region has the DNA TGCGCCAGCAGCTTGGCCATGGATACGCAGTATTTT.